The 13 T cell receptor beta chains below come from one sample, sequenced in a study of T cells in Graves' hyperthyroidism and ophthalmopathy. TCR beta CDR3 region amplification was performed from RNA transcripts. Researchers ran a first-round RT-PCR on the TCR CDR3 using the HTBI primer set. Each CDR3 protein gets one entry after TCRdb re-called the multiplex PCR reads with MiXCR. The sample contains around 300,000 distinct CDR3 sequences, 13% of which appear only once. Sample: blood. The receptors come from a woman in her thirties with Graves' hyperthyroidism that later progressed to Graves' ophthalmopathy.

In regard to this clonotype: It may be a read error: a sequence one base away is much more abundant. This chain uses TRBV15 with TRBJ2-7; no reliable D call. Trimming took off 0 bases at V and 5 bases at J, with 8 bases between the two ends. The CDR3 is 13 residues long. CDR1 LNHNV and CDR2 YYDKDF come from the germline V gene (reference sequence). The CDR3 sequence is CATSRETGHEQYF. The CDR3 DNA sequence: TGTGCCACCAGCAGAGAAACTGGCCACGAGCAGTACTTC.

The table lists this clonotype with many counts. V gene TRBV7-2 combines with J gene TRBJ2-1; D gene ambiguous. The CDR3 has 11 amino acids. The germline V gene has CDR1 SGHTA and CDR2 FQGNSA. V dropped 3 bases and J dropped 8 bases, with 5 bases sitting between them. CDR3 nucleotide sequence: TGTGCCAGCAGCTTGAGGTATGAGCAGTTCTTC. Translated: CASSLRYEQFF.

In its sample, this clonotype was seen many times. The V and J genes are TRBV28 and TRBJ1-5; D not resolved. The CDR3 is made up of 14 amino acids. In germline, CDR1 is MDHEN, CDR2 SYDVKM. Trimming stripped 4 bases from V and 1 base from J, with 8 bases between. As DNA, the CDR3 is TGTGCCAGCAGTTGGCGGGAGAGCAATCAGCCCCAGCATTTT. Its translation: CASSWRESNQPQHF.

In this sample, this clonotype turned up many times. The chain couples TRBV12-3 or TRBV12-4 to TRBJ2-5, with D possibly TRBD2 on 6 matching bases. V lost 11 bases to trimming and J lost 4 bases, with 14 bases between them. The CDR3 consists of 12 residues. This chain's CDR3 is CACAGRLETQYF. DNA for the CDR3: TGTGCCTGCGCGGGGAGATTAGAGACCCAGTACTTC.

This clonotype appeared many times. The rearrangement links TRBV25-1 to TRBJ2-7, with a weak D call TRBD2 (6 bases). The germline V and J ends were trimmed by 10 bases and 0 bases, with 16 bases remaining between them. In germline, CDR1 is MGHDK, CDR2 SYGVNS. CDR3 length equals 14 residues. DNA of the CDR3: TGTGCCAATCCGACTAGGACGAGCTCCTACGAGCAGTACTTC. Residues: CANPTRTSSYEQYF.

This clonotype was counted at least ten times. The CDR3 reads CASSLSQGTYNEQFF. CDR3 sequence (DNA): TGTGCCAGCAGCTTATCGCAGGGAACTTACAATGAGCAGTTCTTC. The chain links TRBV7-2 to TRBJ2-1; D might be TRBD1 (5 bases). Trimming cost V 2 bases and J 4 bases, with 12 bases left between them. The CDR3 covers 15 residues. In germline, CDR1 is SGHTA, CDR2 FQGNSA.

The table lists this clonotype with many counts. J is TRBJ2-1 and V is TRBV12-3 or TRBV12-4; a possible D gene is TRBD1 (6 bases). The CDR3 totals 15 residues. V lost 5 bases to trimming and J lost 0 bases, with 11 bases between them. CDR3 sequence (DNA): TGTGCCAGCAGTCCCGACAGGAGCTCCTACAATGAGCAGTTCTTC. It is translated as CASSPDRSSYNEQFF.

The V gene is TRBV20-1, the J gene TRBJ2-1; 15 positions agree with TRBD2. With 3 bases clipped from V and 7 bases from J, the junction kept 10 bases outside the gene matches. In germline, CDR1 is DFQATT, CDR2 SNEGSKA (reference sequence). This CDR3 comprises 17 residues. CDR3 DNA sequence: TGCAGTGCTAGGGGTGGACTAGCGGGAGGGCCGGGTAATGAGCAGTTCTTC. Translating it yields CSARGGLAGGPGNEQFF.

The sample holds a few counts of this clonotype. A much larger clone differs from this one at a single base, so this may be a read error. The V and J genes are TRBV28 and TRBJ1-2; 7 bases map to TRBD1. Per the germline V gene, CDR1 is MDHEN and CDR2 is SYDVKM. The CDR3 is 13 residues long. V was clipped by 4 bases and J by 8 bases; unmatched bases: 7. CDR3 bases: TGTGCCAGCAGTTCTGTAGGGGGCGAGGGCTACACCTTC. It yields the protein CASSSVGGEGYTF.

This clonotype was seen at least ten times. CDR3 residues: CASSLSGKTGELFF. Written as DNA, the CDR3 is TGTGCCAGCAGCCTAAGCGGGAAAACCGGGGAGCTGTTTTTT. The chain couples TRBV3-1 to TRBJ2-2; 7 bases agree with TRBD2. The V segment lost 4 bases and the J segment 5 bases; nucleotides outside the gene matches: 4. This CDR3 is 14 amino acids long. From germline, CDR1 is LGHDT and CDR2 YNNKEL (reference sequence).

At least ten counts were recorded for this clonotype. The chain is built from TRBV2 and TRBJ2-1, with TRBD2 matching 7 bases. V was pared by 6 bases and J by 4 bases, with 9 bases of the junction left unmatched. Germline values: CDR1 SNHLY, CDR2 FYNNEI. The length of the CDR3 is 15 residues. The CDR3, as DNA: TGTGCCAGCAGGATACTAGCGCAGTCGTACAATGAGCAGTTCTTC. As protein: CASRILAQSYNEQFF.

In its sample, this clonotype was seen many times. This may arise from a read error, as a much more abundant clone is one base away. This sequence joins TRBV7-9 and TRBJ2-7; either TRBD1 or TRBD2 may fit D (6 bases each). V gave up 0 bases and J gave up 5 bases, with 8 bases separating them. The CDR3 has 13 amino acids. Germline CDR1 and CDR2: SEHNR and FQNEAQ (reference sequence). CDR3 residues: CASSLAGGHEQYF. DNA of the CDR3: TGTGCCAGCAGCTTAGCGGGGGGCCACGAGCAGTACTTC.

This clonotype appeared many times. This sequence joins TRBV12-3 or TRBV12-4 and TRBJ1-1, with D unresolved. V shed 3 bases and J shed 6 bases, with 8 bases lying between them. The CDR3 spans 12 residues. The CDR3, as DNA: TGTGCCAGCAGTTTCGGGAGCCCTGAAGCTTTCTTT. It encodes CASSFGSPEAFF.